This TCR beta chain was recorded in a study of siplizumab effects on memory and regulatory T cells. It was approximately 99,000 TCR templates that were assayed per sample. The protocol was immunoSEQ multiplex PCR, while the TCRdb copy is restricted to in-frame clones and leaves out a portion. Counted here are roughly 120,000 clones, just under 95% occurring once; the ten biggest clones make up roughly 1.4%. Study-level points and caveats: Siplizumab cultures yielded proliferating Tregs whose suppressive function was not confirmed. A major contribution to the alloresponse seemed to be made by naive T cells, which seemed more diverse than memory cells. Naive or memory phenotype assignment was not possible for roughly 75-96% of proliferating CD4+ or CD8+ clones.

This CDR3 is 13 amino acids long. Germline V gene data show CDR1 as SQVTM and CDR2 as ANQGSEA. V was trimmed by 2 bases and J by 2 bases, leaving 9 bases between them. This clone occurred a few times. The target antigen is unknown. The sequence came from a human donor in good health. The sequencing input was CD4+ T cells sorted from blood. The rearrangement uses TRBV29-1 and TRBJ1-1; D gene unclear. The CDR3 DNA follows: TGCAGCGTTGAACTCAACCTAAACACTGAAGCTTTCTTT. Encoded protein: CSVELNLNTEAFF.